This TCR beta chain was recovered during a study of PD-1 blockade in classical Hodgkin lymphoma. At the level of the study: Patients were dosed intravenously with nivolumab at 3 mg/kg every 2 weeks.

Turning to this clone: Antigen specificity is unknown.

Whole-study findings and limits: CD4+ TCR diversity, unlike CD8+, rose significantly by C4D1. Whoever responded completely had baseline diversity much like that seen in newly diagnosed patients.

CDR3 length: 14 amino acids. J lost 5 bases, V lost 3 bases, and 4 bases had no gene match. In germline, CDR1 is SGHRS, CDR2 YFSETQ. Assay: immunoSEQ multiplex PCR; the TCRdb copy retains only in-frame clones and omits some. The sample records 50,000 to 75,000 clones, more than 75% being singletons. Brentuximab vedotin exposure varied, and every patient relapsed after autologous stem cell transplantation. The TCR comes from a human donor with classical Hodgkin lymphoma. Sequenced material: peripheral blood mononuclear cells (PBMCs), taken before the second cycle of nivolumab. V usage is TRBV5-1 and J usage is TRBJ2-3; TRBD1 matches at 9 bases. CDR3 sequence: CASSSQGAGDTQYF. The CDR3 coding sequence is TGCGCCAGCAGCTCACAGGGGGCGGGAGATACGCAGTATTTT.